Presented here are 9 T cell receptor beta chains from one specimen sequenced in a study of Graves' ophthalmopathy and Graves' hyperthyroidism. RNA served as the template for amplifying TCR beta CDR3 regions. A first-round RT-PCR used HTBI primers, followed by a second-round multiplex PCR. TCRdb ran MiXCR on the multiplex PCR reads and lists one entry per CDR3 protein. The sample has some 360,000 distinct CDR3 sequences; about 18% are singletons. Sequencing was carried out using peripheral blood. These receptors all stem from an adult woman with stable Graves' hyperthyroidism.

The table lists this clonotype with a few counts. The rearrangement uses TRBV7-2 and TRBJ2-7, with a tentative D call TRBD1 (6 bases). Between the trimmed V and J ends, which lost 1 base and 3 bases, there was a span of 10 bases. The CDR3 extends over 14 amino acids. Germline V CDR1 and CDR2: SGHTA, FQGNSA. In DNA form, the CDR3 reads TGTGCCAGCAGCTTAGAGCAGGGGAACTACGAGCAGTACTTC. The encoded protein is CASSLEQGNYEQYF.

This clonotype was picked up many times. The chain recombines TRBV11-2 with TRBJ2-2; TRBD2 might be the D (6 bases). Germline V CDR1 and CDR2: SGHAT, FQNNGV. The length of the CDR3 is 14 residues. The V and J ends lost 1 base and 4 bases respectively, with 7 bases between them. CDR3 sequence (DNA): TGTGCCAGCAGCTTAGTAGCGGCCACCGGGGAGCTGTTTTTT. Amino acid sequence: CASSLVAATGELFF.

This clonotype was seen repeatedly, ten times or more. The chain recombines TRBV7-8 with TRBJ2-4; D is perhaps TRBD2 (6 bases). CDR3 length: 15 amino acids. Germline V gives CDR1 SGHVS, CDR2 FQNEAQ. Trimming removed 1 base from V and 8 bases from J, with 15 bases in between. As DNA, the CDR3 is TGTGCCAGCAGCTTAGTGGCCAGCCCGGGGGACATTCAGTACTTC. This codes for CASSLVASPGDIQYF.

This clonotype was detected a few times. This chain connects TRBV20-1 to TRBJ2-7, with D possibly being TRBD1 (5 bases). Germline V gives CDR1 DFQATT, CDR2 SNEGSKA (reference sequence). There are 12 residues in the CDR3. Trimming cost V 3 bases and J 6 bases, with 12 bases left between them. The CDR3 protein is CSASFRAPEQYF. The CDR3, as DNA: TGCAGTGCTAGTTTCAGGGCGCCCGAGCAGTACTTC.

The chain recombines TRBV12-3 or TRBV12-4 with TRBJ2-1; perhaps TRBD1 as D (5 bases). This CDR3 spans 11 amino acids. Trimming pared 3 bases from V and 9 bases from J, leaving 6 bases between. The CDR3 loop reads CASSFRGEQFF. The CDR3 DNA reads as TGTGCCAGCAGTTTTAGGGGTGAGCAGTTCTTC.

The rearrangement links TRBV4-1 to TRBJ2-7; D tentatively reads TRBD1 or TRBD2 (6 bases each). This CDR3 is 15 amino acids long. Germline V gene sequence: CDR1 MGHRA, CDR2 YSYEKL. V was pared by 4 bases and J by 2 bases, with 15 bases between. The CDR3 spells CASSRGATKPYEQYF. As DNA, the CDR3 is TGCGCCAGCAGCCGGGGGGCCACAAAGCCCTACGAGCAGTACTTC.

This clonotype was picked up one time. This chain connects TRBV6-5 to TRBJ1-1; D not resolved. V shed 2 bases and J shed 1 base, with 5 bases lying between them. CDR1 and CDR2 from the germline V gene are MNHEY and SVGAGI. The length of the CDR3 is 13 residues. The CDR3 is CASSYIQNTEAFF. CDR3 coding DNA: TGTGCCAGCAGTTACATACAGAACACTGAAGCTTTCTTT.

In this sample, this clonotype turned up many times. V gene TRBV10-3 combines with J gene TRBJ1-2; possible D gene TRBD1, 5 bases. The V and J ends lost 4 bases and 4 bases respectively, with 13 bases between them. CDR1 ENHRY and CDR2 SYGVKD come from the germline V gene. This CDR3 contains 14 residues. The CDR3 region is CAISGPGSGYGYTF. For the CDR3, the DNA is TGTGCCATCAGTGGGCCAGGGTCGGGCTATGGCTACACCTTC.

This clonotype was found many times. V gene TRBV7-9 combines with J gene TRBJ2-7, with D unresolved. The CDR3 consists of 14 residues. V was cut by 4 bases and J by 5 bases, with 15 bases left in between. CDR1 and CDR2 (germline): SEHNR, FQNEAQ (reference sequence). The CDR3 DNA is TGTGCCAGCAGCTCCCGACGGCAGCCCAACGAGCAGTACTTC. Residues: CASSSRRQPNEQYF.